The 8 T cell receptor beta chains below all came from one sample that was sequenced in a study of control samples from healthy donors and cancer patients (TCRdb year 2020). The method was the immunoSEQ multiplex PCR assay. Here the immuneACCESS table is served through TCRdb, limited to in-frame sequences with V and J called. Missing clones are a known gap in these copies; in checked studies unresolved V genes cover under half, and the rest lacks a known reason. The sample table shows some 130,000 clones, and 92% are seen once. The ten largest clones add up to 2% to 2.5% of the sample. Sequencing input: blood. All receptors come from a woman between 45 and 65 years old in good health.

This chain uses TRBV18 with TRBJ1-2; D is possibly TRBD1 (5 bases). Per germline, CDR1 KGHSH and CDR2 LQKENI. This CDR3 region has 14 residues. The V end was cut by 6 bases, the J end by 1 base, with 12 bases between. The CDR3 loop reads CASSPGRFNYGYTF. CDR3 nucleotides: TGTGCCAGCTCCCCGGGACGGTTTAACTATGGCTACACCTTC.

The table lists this clone with a count of one. The genes are TRBV19 and TRBJ2-5; the D gene is possibly TRBD2 (10 bases). Germline CDR1 is LNHDA and CDR2 is SQIVND (reference sequence). The CDR3 runs to 16 residues. Trimming stripped 3 bases from V and 4 bases from J, with 18 bases between. The CDR3 is CASSMGLATGGETQYF. The CDR3 DNA reads as TGTGCCAGTAGTATGGGACTAGCGACAGGGGGAGAGACCCAGTACTTC.

The chain carries TRBV19 and TRBJ2-4; D is possibly TRBD2 (6 bases). CDR3 length equals 17 residues. Germline-derived CDR1 and CDR2 are LNHDA and SQIVND (reference sequence). The ends were cut back, 4 bases at V and 0 bases at J, with 16 bases in the middle. The CDR3 loop reads CASSTPLRGLAKNIQYF. For the CDR3, the DNA is TGTGCCAGTAGTACCCCCCTCCGGGGGTTAGCCAAAAACATTCAGTACTTC.

This clone was observed a few times. The rearrangement joins TRBV7-6 to TRBJ2-5; TRBD1 agrees at 7 bases. The J segment lost 2 bases and the V segment lost 6 bases, leaving 18 bases of the junction unmatched. The CDR3 covers 18 residues. Germline V lookup: CDR1 SGHVS, CDR2 FNYEAQ. CDR3 amino acids: CASREQQGTGTKQETQYF. The CDR3 DNA follows: TGTGCCAGCAGGGAACAACAGGGGACCGGAACAAAACAAGAGACCCAGTACTTC. Using reference TRBV7-6 and TRBJ2-5 for the parts outside the CDR3, the full variable domain is GAGVSQSPRYKVTKRGQDVALRCDPISGHVSLYWYRQALGQGPEFLTYFNYEAQQDKSGLPNDRFSAERPEGSISTLTIQRTEQRDSAMYRCASREQQGTGTKQETQYFGPGTRLLVL.

The J gene is TRBJ2-1, the V gene TRBV11-2; D possibly corresponds to TRBD1 (5 bases). The V and J ends lost 1 base and 2 bases respectively, with 12 bases between them. The CDR3 runs 16 residues. Germline V gives CDR1 SGHAT, CDR2 FQNNGV. CDR3 sequence: CASSLGQLGPYNEQFF. The CDR3 nucleotides read TGTGCCAGCAGCTTAGGGCAGTTGGGGCCCTACAATGAGCAGTTCTTC.

This chain links TRBV2 with TRBJ2-1, with TRBD2 matching 7 bases. CDR1 is SNHLY, CDR2 FYNNEI, per germline. The ends lost 5 bases at V and 2 bases at J; junction bases unmatched: 9. The CDR3 runs to 16 residues. This chain's CDR3 is CASSLLASGAYNEQFF. CDR3 coding DNA: TGTGCCAGCAGTTTACTGGCTAGCGGAGCCTACAATGAGCAGTTCTTC.

This chain uses TRBV6-5 with TRBJ1-4; D gene ambiguous. The germline V gene encodes CDR1 MNHEY and CDR2 SVGAGI. V was pared by 2 bases and J by 8 bases, with 6 bases between. The CDR3 is 12 residues long. DNA for the CDR3: TGTGCCAGCAGTTACGCTGGGGAAAAACTGTTTTTT. It translates to CASSYAGEKLFF.

V usage is TRBV3-1 (or the pseudogene TRBV3-2) and J usage is TRBJ2-5, with a possible D match to TRBD2 (5 bases). V was trimmed by 6 bases and J by 5 bases, leaving 16 bases between them. Germline CDR1 and CDR2: LGHDT and YNNKEL (reference sequence). This CDR3 is 14 amino acids long. CDR3 sequence reads: CASSAGWSRETQYF. The CDR3 region has the DNA TGTGCCAGCAGTGCGGGTTGGAGCAGGGAGACCCAGTACTTC.